This T cell receptor (beta chain) was documented in a study of long-term antiretroviral therapy in people with HIV. Study observations and caveats: Regardless of time point, clones expanded before ART dominated the repertoire.

Run at survey level, the immunoSEQ assay was version v3.0. Measured with immunoSEQ multiplex PCR; TCRdb has only the in-frame clones, and not every one. The sample lists 20,000 to 25,000 clones, roughly 80% seen once, with roughly 10% in the top ten. This CDR3 region has 14 residues. Germline V gives CDR1 MNHNS, CDR2 SASEGT. V lost 10 bases and J 0 bases, leaving 15 bases between the germline ends. Of note for this clone: Its target is unknown.

The specimen comprised unsorted PBMCs, sampled 1.1 years before starting antiretroviral therapy. V gene TRBV6-1 combines with J gene TRBJ1-2, with a possible D match to TRBD1 (5 bases). This sequence originates from a woman aged 40 to 50 with HIV. For the CDR3, the DNA is TGTGCCACCGAACTAAGGGGAGCTAACTATGGCTACACCTTC. Translation gives CATELRGANYGYTF.